This record covers a single T cell receptor (beta chain). Its antigen remains unidentified. The CDR3 covers 15 residues. CDR1 is SNHLY and CDR2 is FYNNEI in the germline V gene. V dropped 5 bases and J dropped 3 bases, with 17 bases sitting between them. TCRdb's copy holds only in-frame clones and misses some; the assay was immunoSEQ multiplex PCR. Among about 140,000 clones listed, just over 85% were seen once. The data belong to a study of T cell responses to AZD1222 COVID-19 vaccine. Study-wide results and limits: Clonal diversity may have been underestimated in mostly white British donors. In the spike-specific TCR repertoire, nearly half reportedly target unmutated variant regions. When two AZD1222 doses had been given, Spike-specific TCR breadth and depth rose. After the peak T cell response, and only then, were repertoires sampled.

The TCR sequence derives from an adult in good health. This chain joins TRBV2 and TRBJ2-7; D call uncertain. The input for sequencing was peripheral blood, taken on day 0 of AZD1222 vaccination. In DNA, the CDR3 is TGTGCCAGCAGTCACGGACCCCCCCAGAACTACGAGCAGTACTTC. Its protein is CASSHGPPQNYEQYF. The full variable domain, with the rest looked up from reference TRBV2 and TRBJ2-7, is EPEVTQTPSHQVTQMGQEVILRCVPISNHLYFYWYRQILGQKVEFLVSFYNNEISEKSEIFDDQFSVERPDGSNFTLKIRSTKLEDSAMYFCASSHGPPQNYEQYFGPGTRLTVT.